This TCR beta chain was sequenced during a study of shared clonotypes between healthy human individuals. Study results and caveats: Clonotype sharing among donors was expected to depend on sequencing depth.

Germline lookup yields CDR1 MNHNS and CDR2 SASEGT. The CDR3 is made up of 14 amino acids. V lost 11 bases and J lost 2; bases outside the gene matches: 9. Profiling relied on immunoSEQ multiplex PCR, and the TCRdb table lists in-frame clones only, not all of them. Of roughly 2.5 million clones in the sample, about 92% are singletons; the top ten hold about 0.13%. Details on this clone: Its antigen is as yet unknown.

The chain employs TRBV6-1 and TRBJ2-7, with TRBD1 matching over 10 bases. This sequence originates from a man aged 18-30 years in good health. Specimen: naive CD4+ T cells sorted from blood. Subset here: CD45RA+ positively selected. The CDR3 sequence is CAVRQGALTYEQYF. Here the CDR3 DNA reads TGTGCCGTTAGACAGGGGGCCCTCACCTACGAGCAGTACTTC.